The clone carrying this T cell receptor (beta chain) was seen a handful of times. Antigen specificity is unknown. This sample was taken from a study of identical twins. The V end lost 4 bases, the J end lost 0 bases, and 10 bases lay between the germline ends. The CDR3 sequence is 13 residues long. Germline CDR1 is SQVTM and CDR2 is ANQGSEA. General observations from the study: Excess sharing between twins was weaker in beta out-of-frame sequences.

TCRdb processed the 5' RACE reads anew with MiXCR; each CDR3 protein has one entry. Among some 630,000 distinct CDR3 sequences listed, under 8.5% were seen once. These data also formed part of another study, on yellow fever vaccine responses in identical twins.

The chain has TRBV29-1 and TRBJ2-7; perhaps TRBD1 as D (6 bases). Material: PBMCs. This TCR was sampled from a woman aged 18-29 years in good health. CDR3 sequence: CSVVDRFSYEQYF. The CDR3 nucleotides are TGCAGCGTTGTAGACAGGTTCTCCTACGAGCAGTACTTC.